Included here is one T cell receptor beta chain sequence, with context. The data derive from a study of blood T cell repertoires in COVID-19. Study details: COVID-19 samples from acute and convalescent phases originated in the United States, Italy and Spain.

Authors' analysis steps: Reference gene primer amplification gave nucleated cell count estimates. Measured with immunoSEQ multiplex PCR; TCRdb has only the in-frame clones, and not every one. D and trimming come from the DNA, and the V and J calls and clone size come from that table. The sample lists roughly 230,000 clones, about 91% seen once, with roughly 4.8% in the top ten. Germline-derived CDR1 and CDR2 are MNHEY and SVGAGI. This CDR3 has 15 residues. The V and J ends lost 6 bases and 5 bases, in that order; junction bases with no gene match: 10. The receptor comes from a woman aged 40 to 50 who had recovered from COVID-19. The chain joins TRBV6-5 to TRBJ2-3; 8 nucleotides align to TRBD2. The sequenced sample consisted of peripheral blood. CDR3 residues: CASSQGGGREDTQYF. In DNA form, the CDR3 reads TGTGCCAGCAGCCAAGGCGGGGGGCGGGAAGATACGCAGTATTTT.